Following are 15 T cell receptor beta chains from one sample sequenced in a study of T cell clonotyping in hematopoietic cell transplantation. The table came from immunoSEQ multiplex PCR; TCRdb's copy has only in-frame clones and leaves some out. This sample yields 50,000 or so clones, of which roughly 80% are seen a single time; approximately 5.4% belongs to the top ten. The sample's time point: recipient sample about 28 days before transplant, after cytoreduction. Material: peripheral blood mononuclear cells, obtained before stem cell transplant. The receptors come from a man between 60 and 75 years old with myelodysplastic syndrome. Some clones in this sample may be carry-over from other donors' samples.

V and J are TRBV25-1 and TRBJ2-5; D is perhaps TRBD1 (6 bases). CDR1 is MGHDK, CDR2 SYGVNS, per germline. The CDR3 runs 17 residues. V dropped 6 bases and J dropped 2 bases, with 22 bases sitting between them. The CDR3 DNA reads TGTGCCAGCAGACCATGGGGGCAGAGCCGAGATCAAGAGACCCAGTACTTC. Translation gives CASRPWGQSRDQETQYF. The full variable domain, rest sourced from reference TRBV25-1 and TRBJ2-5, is EADIYQTPRYLVIGTGKKITLECSQTMGHDKMYWYQQDPGMELHLIHYSYGVNSTEKGDLSSESTVSRIRTEHFPLTLESARPSHTSQYLCASRPWGQSRDQETQYFGPGTRLLVL.

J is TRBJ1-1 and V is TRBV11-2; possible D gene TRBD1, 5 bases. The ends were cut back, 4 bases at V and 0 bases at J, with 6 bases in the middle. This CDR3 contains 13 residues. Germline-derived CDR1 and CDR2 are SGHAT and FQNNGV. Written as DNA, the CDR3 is TGTGCCAGCAGCTCAGGGTTGAACACTGAAGCTTTCTTT. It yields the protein CASSSGLNTEAFF.

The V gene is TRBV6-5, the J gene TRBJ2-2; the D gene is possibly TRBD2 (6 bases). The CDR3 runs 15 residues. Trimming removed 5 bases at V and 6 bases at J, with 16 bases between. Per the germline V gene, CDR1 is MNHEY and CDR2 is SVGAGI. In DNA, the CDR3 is TGTGCCAGCAGTCGCTCCTGGAGGGGAGCCGGGGAGCTGTTTTTT. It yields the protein CASSRSWRGAGELFF.

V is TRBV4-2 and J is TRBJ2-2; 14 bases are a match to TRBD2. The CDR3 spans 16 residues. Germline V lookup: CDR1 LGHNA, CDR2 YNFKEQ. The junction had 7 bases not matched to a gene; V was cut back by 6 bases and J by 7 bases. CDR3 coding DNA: TGTGCCAGCAGGAAGGGGACTAGCGGGGGCAGCGGGGAGCTGTTTTTT. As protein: CASRKGTSGGSGELFF.

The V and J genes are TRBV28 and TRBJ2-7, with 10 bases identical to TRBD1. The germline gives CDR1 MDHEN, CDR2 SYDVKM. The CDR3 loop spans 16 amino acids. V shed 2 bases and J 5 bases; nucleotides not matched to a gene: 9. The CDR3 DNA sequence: TGTGCCAGCAGTTTACCCCGTGGGACAGGGGACGACGAGCAGTACTTC. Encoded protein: CASSLPRGTGDDEQYF.

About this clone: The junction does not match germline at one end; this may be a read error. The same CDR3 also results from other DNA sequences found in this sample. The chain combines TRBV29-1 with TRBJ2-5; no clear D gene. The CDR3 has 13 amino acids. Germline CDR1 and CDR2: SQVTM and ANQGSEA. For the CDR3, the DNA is TGCAGCGTTGAGTTGGGTCTTCAAGAGACTCAGTACTTC. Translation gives CSVELGLQETQYF.

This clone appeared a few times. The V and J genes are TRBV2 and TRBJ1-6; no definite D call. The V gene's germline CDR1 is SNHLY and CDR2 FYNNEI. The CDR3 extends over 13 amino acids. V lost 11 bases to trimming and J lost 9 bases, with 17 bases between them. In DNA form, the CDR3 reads TGTGCCGGGAGGACGGATAATAGTTCACCCCTCCACTTT. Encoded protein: CAGRTDNSSPLHF.

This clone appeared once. The CDR3 DNA reads TGTGCCAGTAGTATAAAGCGGGAAACCGGGGAGCTGTTTTTT. It is translated as CASSIKRETGELFF. This chain links TRBV19 with TRBJ2-2; TRBD2 agrees at 7 bases. CDR3 length equals 14 residues. Trimming removed 2 bases from V and 5 bases from J; junction bases left unmatched: 2. CDR1 LNHDA and CDR2 SQIVND come from the germline V gene (reference sequence).

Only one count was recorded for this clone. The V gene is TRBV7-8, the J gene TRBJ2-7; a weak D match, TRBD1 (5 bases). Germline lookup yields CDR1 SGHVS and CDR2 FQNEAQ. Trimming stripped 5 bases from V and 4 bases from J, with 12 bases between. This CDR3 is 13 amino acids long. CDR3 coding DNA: TGTGCCAGCAGCCCCAGACAGACGTACGAGCAGTACTTC. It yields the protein CASSPRQTYEQYF.

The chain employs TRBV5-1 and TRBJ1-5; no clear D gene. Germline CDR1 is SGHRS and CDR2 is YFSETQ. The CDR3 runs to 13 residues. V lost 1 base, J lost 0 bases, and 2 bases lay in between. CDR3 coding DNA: TGCGCCAGCAGCTTGAATAGCAATCAGCCCCAGCATTTT. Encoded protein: CASSLNSNQPQHF.

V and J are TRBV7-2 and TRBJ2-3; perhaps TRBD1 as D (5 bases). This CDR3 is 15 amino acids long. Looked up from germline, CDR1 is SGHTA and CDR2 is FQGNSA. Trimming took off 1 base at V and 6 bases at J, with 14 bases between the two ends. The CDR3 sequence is CASSLEGAVWDTQYF. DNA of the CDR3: TGTGCCAGCAGCTTAGAAGGGGCGGTTTGGGATACGCAGTATTTT.

In nucleotides, the CDR3 is TGTGCCAGCAGTTACTCCCAGGGCCTGAACACTGAAGCTTTCTTT. It encodes CASSYSQGLNTEAFF. The rearrangement joins TRBV6-5 to TRBJ1-1; TRBD1 is a possible D gene (5 bases). CDR3 length: 15 residues. Germline V gene sequence: CDR1 MNHEY, CDR2 SVGAGI. Trimming pared 0 bases from V and 0 bases from J, leaving 8 bases between.

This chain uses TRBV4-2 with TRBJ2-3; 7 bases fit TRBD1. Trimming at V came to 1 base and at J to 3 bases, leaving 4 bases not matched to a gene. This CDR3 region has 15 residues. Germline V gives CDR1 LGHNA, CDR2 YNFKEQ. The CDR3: CASSQGLRGTDTQYF. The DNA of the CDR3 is TGTGCCAGCAGCCAAGGGCTCAGGGGGACAGATACGCAGTATTTT.

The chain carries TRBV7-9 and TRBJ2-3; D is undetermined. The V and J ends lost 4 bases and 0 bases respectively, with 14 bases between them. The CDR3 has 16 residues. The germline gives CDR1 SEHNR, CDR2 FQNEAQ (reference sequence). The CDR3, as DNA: TGTGCCAGCAGCTCCGTTCGGCAGACGAGCACAGATACGCAGTATTTT. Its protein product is CASSSVRQTSTDTQYF.

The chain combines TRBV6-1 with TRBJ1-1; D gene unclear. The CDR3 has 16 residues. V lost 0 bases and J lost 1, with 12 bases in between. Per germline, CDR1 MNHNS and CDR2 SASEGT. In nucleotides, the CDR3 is TGTGCCAGCAGTGAAGCGCTCGGACTCGGGAACACTGAAGCTTTCTTT. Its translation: CASSEALGLGNTEAFF.